This record looks at one T cell receptor (beta chain) sequence and its context. Its matching antigen is unknown. Generated by immunoSEQ multiplex PCR, the TCRdb table keeps only in-frame clones and is missing some. The sample includes fewer than 100,000 clones, over 70% of them seen just once. This sample was included in a study of PD-1 blockade in mismatch repair-deficient tumors. Study overall: Enrolled about 2013-2017, patients had progressing, pretreated mismatch repair-deficient cancers of about a dozen types.

The TCR-sequenced patients were three responders to pembrolizumab. CDR1 and CDR2 (germline): SNHLY, FYNNEI. CDR3 length: 15 residues. Deletions cut 2 bases from V and 4 bases from J, with 12 bases between. Findings and caveats of the study: Rapid post-treatment expansion, then contraction, generally preceding radiologic response, marked tumor-resident clones.

This receptor was identified in an adult with mismatch repair-deficient cancer. The sequencing used peripheral blood, collected 12 weeks after starting pembrolizumab. This chain connects TRBV2 to TRBJ2-1, with D possibly matching TRBD2 (6 bases). The CDR3 DNA reads as TGTGCCAGCAGTGAAAGGAGCGGGCTTTACAATGAGCAGTTCTTC. Protein: CASSERSGLYNEQFF.